The 18 T cell receptor beta chains below were found in one sample sequenced in a study of blood T cell repertoires in COVID-19. The table came from immunoSEQ multiplex PCR; TCRdb's copy has only in-frame clones and leaves some out. The repertoire has about 400,000 clones, 87% of them found once; the top ten carry roughly 1.9%. The sequencing input was PBMCs or T cells enriched from blood (not recorded which). The receptor source for this set is a woman aged 18-35 years with acute COVID-19.

The chain combines TRBV23-1 with TRBJ2-6; TRBD2 agrees at 9 bases. TRBV23-1 is an open reading frame whose function is uncertain. The V gene end was trimmed by 6 bases and the J gene end by 1 base; junction bases not matched to a gene: 16. The CDR3 has 20 residues. The CDR3 DNA follows: TGCGCCAGCAGCCAACCCGGGCGGCGGGAGGGAGATTCTGGGGCCAACGTCCTGACTTTC. Translating it yields CASSQPGRREGDSGANVLTF.

This clone was counted a few times. The rearrangement links TRBV19 to TRBJ1-3, with D uncertain. V was pared by 8 bases and J by 4 bases, with 6 bases between. The CDR3 has 11 amino acids. Germline loops: CDR1 LNHDA, CDR2 SQIVND (reference sequence). CDR3 sequence (DNA): TGTGCCAGTGAGACAGGAAACACCATATATTTT. It translates to CASETGNTIYF.

This rearrangement joins TRBV18 to TRBJ1-4; unclear D gene. In germline, CDR1 is KGHSH, CDR2 LQKENI. The ends were cut back, 6 bases at V and 8 bases at J, with 16 bases in the middle. The CDR3 covers 14 residues. The CDR3 protein is CASSNPAGREKLFF. The CDR3, as DNA: TGTGCCAGCTCCAACCCCGCCGGCAGGGAAAAACTGTTTTTT.

The V and J genes are TRBV4-2 and TRBJ2-1; TRBD2 matches 9 bases. V was pared by 3 bases and J by 6 bases, with 9 bases of the junction left unmatched. This CDR3 has 16 amino acids. Germline loops: CDR1 LGHNA, CDR2 YNFKEQ. DNA for the CDR3: TGTGCCAGCAGCCATCAGCTAGCGGGGATCACCAATGAGCAGTTCTTC. It yields the protein CASSHQLAGITNEQFF.

J is TRBJ2-3 and V is TRBV9, with 8 bases lining up with TRBD2. Germline V gene sequence: CDR1 SGDLS, CDR2 YYNGEE. The J segment lost 2 bases and the V segment lost 3 bases, leaving 11 bases of the junction unmatched. This CDR3 has 17 residues. CDR3 nucleotides: TGTGCCAGCAGCGCGATCGGGGGGGCCACCGACACAGATACGCAGTATTTT. It is translated as CASSAIGGATDTDTQYF.

The genes are TRBV18 and TRBJ1-1; D is uncertain. Deletions cut 0 bases from V and 0 bases from J, with 5 bases between. The germline V gene encodes CDR1 KGHSH and CDR2 LQKENI. The CDR3 contains 14 residues. The CDR3 region is CASSPPAVNTEAFF. The DNA for the CDR3 is TGTGCCAGCTCACCACCAGCCGTGAACACTGAAGCTTTCTTT.

The V call is TRBV5-1, the J call TRBJ1-2; 7 bases match TRBD1. Trimming cost V 2 bases and J 6 bases; bases outside gene matches: 4. The CDR3 runs to 13 residues. Looked up from germline, CDR1 is SGHRS and CDR2 is YFSETQ. The CDR3 DNA reads as TGCGCCAGCAGCTTTGAGGGGGCGCATGGCTACACCTTC. It codes for CASSFEGAHGYTF.

The J gene is TRBJ1-5, the V gene TRBV4-1, with D unclear. CDR1 is MGHRA, CDR2 YSYEKL, per germline. Trimming pared 4 bases from V and 3 bases from J, leaving 16 bases between. The CDR3 is made up of 16 amino acids. DNA of the CDR3: TGCGCCAGCAGCCTCGAAACGGGGTCGAACAATCAGCCCCAGCATTTT. The encoded protein is CASSLETGSNNQPQHF.

This clone was recorded a few times. V and J are TRBV3-1 (or the pseudogene TRBV3-2) and TRBJ2-7; the match to TRBD2 covers 8 bases. J was trimmed by 2 bases and V by 3 bases; bases with no gene match: 6. Germline V CDR1 and CDR2: LGHDT, YNNKEL (reference sequence). The CDR3 is 15 residues long. CDR3 sequence (DNA): TGTGCCAGCAGCCACCCAAGCGGGAGAGCCTACGAGCAGTACTTC. It specifies CASSHPSGRAYEQYF.

V gene TRBV13 combines with J gene TRBJ1-1; TRBD1 matches 8 bases. Germline CDR1 reads PRHDT; CDR2 reads FYEKMQ (reference sequence). V lost 5 bases to trimming and J lost 8 bases; unmatched junction nucleotides: 10. The CDR3 is 14 residues long. CDR3 sequence: CASSPISGTGEAFF. The CDR3 DNA reads as TGTGCCAGCAGCCCGATTTCGGGGACAGGAGAAGCTTTCTTT.

The genes are TRBV18 and TRBJ2-7, with a possible D match to TRBD2 (7 bases). Between the trimmed V and J ends, which lost 4 bases and 5 bases, there was a span of 15 bases. The CDR3 has 14 amino acids. CDR1 and CDR2 from the germline V gene are KGHSH and LQKENI. The CDR3 nucleotides are TGTGCCAGCTCACTTAGGCAGGGGAGGGACGAGCAGTACTTC. Residues: CASSLRQGRDEQYF.

Only one count was recorded for this clone. The chain uses TRBV4-3 and TRBJ2-3; TRBD2 matches 13 bases. The V and J ends lost 5 bases and 4 bases, in that order; junction bases with no gene match: 18. Germline CDR1 LGHNA, CDR2 YSLEER. The CDR3 is 20 amino acids. CDR3 sequence (DNA): TGCGCCAGCAGCGGTCGGACTAGCGGGAGAAAGGGGAGAATCTCAGATACGCAGTATTTT. It specifies CASSGRTSGRKGRISDTQYF.

This clone was observed a single time. The gene calls are TRBV2 and TRBJ1-4, with a tentative D call TRBD1 (5 bases). The germline gives CDR1 SNHLY, CDR2 FYNNEI. CDR3 size: 14 residues. The V end was cut by 6 bases, the J end by 5 bases, with 13 bases between. CDR3 protein: CASSQTESNEKLFF. CDR3 nucleotides: TGTGCCAGCAGCCAGACAGAATCCAATGAAAAACTGTTTTTT.

The rearrangement joins TRBV9 to TRBJ2-1, with 7 bases that match TRBD2. The CDR3 runs 17 residues. Per the germline V gene, CDR1 is SGDLS and CDR2 is YYNGEE. The trim removed 4 bases at V and 12 bases at J, leaving 22 bases unmatched. The CDR3 is CASSPSRTAYYPGGQFF. The CDR3 coding sequence is TGTGCCAGCAGCCCTAGTAGGACGGCTTACTACCCGGGGGGGCAGTTCTTC. Combining the CDR3 with reference TRBV9 and TRBJ2-1 gives the whole variable domain DSGVTQTPKHLITATGQRVTLRCSPRSGDLSVYWYQQSLDQGLQFLIQYYNGEERAKGNILERFSAQQFPDLHSELNLSSLELGDSALYFCASSPSRTAYYPGGQFFGPGTRLTVL.

This sequence joins TRBV5-5 and TRBJ2-1; perhaps TRBD2 as D (6 bases). V lost 2 bases, J lost 0 bases, and 9 bases lay in between. Germline CDR1 is SGHKS and CDR2 is YYEKEE (reference sequence). The CDR3 totals 15 residues. Written as DNA, the CDR3 is TGTGCCAGCAGCTTAACGGGACTCTCCTACAATGAGCAGTTCTTC. Its translation is CASSLTGLSYNEQFF.

The CDR3 region has the DNA TGTGCCAGCAGCGCGACTAGCGGGAGTGGTACCTACGAGCAGTACTTC. Translation gives CASSATSGSGTYEQYF. The V gene is TRBV9, the J gene TRBJ2-7, with 12 bases lining up with TRBD2. Germline CDR1 reads SGDLS; CDR2 reads YYNGEE. After removal of 3 bases from V and 2 bases from J, the junction contained 6 bases not matched to a gene. The CDR3 loop spans 16 amino acids.

The rearrangement uses TRBV21-1 and TRBJ1-1. TRBV21-1 is a listed pseudogene. This CDR3 has 14 residues. The CDR3 region is CASSQPSGGTEAFF. In DNA form, the CDR3 reads TGTGCCAGCAGCCAACCCTCGGGGGGCACTGAAGCTTTCTTT.

This sequence joins TRBV7-9 and TRBJ2-1, with D possibly TRBD2 on 5 matching bases. Germline assignment: CDR1 SEHNR and CDR2 FQNEAQ (reference sequence). The CDR3 extends over 17 amino acids. The V and J ends lost 1 base and 5 bases respectively, with 18 bases between them. For the CDR3, the DNA is TGTGCCAGCAGCTTAGTAGGAGGCCGGGATTTCCACAATGAGCAGTTCTTC. This translates into CASSLVGGRDFHNEQFF.